One and the same sample provided the 27 T cell receptor beta chains below, sequenced in a study of metastatic and nonmetastatic thyroid tumors. TCRdb re-called the PCR reads with MiXCR. The sample includes some 22,000 clones, around a fifth seen only once; the top ten take under 15%. Prior to thyroid surgery, none of the patients had received any treatment. Sequencing was performed on blood. The receptors originated from a male donor with papillary thyroid cancer or a benign thyroid nodule (not recorded which). Some clones in this sample may be carry-over from other donors' samples.

The chain carries TRBV11-2 and TRBJ2-2; D remains ambiguous. The V end was cut by 2 bases, the J end by 6 bases, with 13 bases between. Germline lookup yields CDR1 SGHAT and CDR2 FQNNGV. CDR3 length: 15 residues. The CDR3 region is CASSLMWNGAGELFF. CDR3 nucleotides: TGTGCCAGCAGCTTAATGTGGAATGGGGCCGGGGAGCTGTTTTTT.

V gene TRBV5-1 combines with J gene TRBJ2-7; the D is unclear. From germline, CDR1 is SGHRS and CDR2 YFSETQ. The CDR3 extends over 13 amino acids. Trimming left V 4 bases short and J 2 bases short, with 10 bases between. The chain's CDR3 is CASSACTAYEQYF. As DNA, the CDR3 is TGCGCCAGCAGCGCTTGCACGGCCTACGAGCAGTACTTC. Full variable domain (missing parts from reference TRBV5-1 and TRBJ2-7): KAGVTQTPRYLIKTRGQQVTLSCSPISGHRSVSWYQQTPGQGLQFLFEYFSETQRNKGNFPGRFSGRQFSNSRSEMNVSTLELGDSALYLCASSACTAYEQYFGPGTRLTVT.

This clone has a handful of counts. The chain has TRBV6-6 and TRBJ1-4, with D possibly being TRBD1 (6 bases). CDR3 size: 16 residues. Germline assignment: CDR1 MNHNY and CDR2 SVGAGI (reference sequence). V gave up 0 bases and J gave up 6 bases, with 14 bases separating them. CDR3 in amino acids: CASSYSMWGADEKLFF. CDR3 DNA sequence: TGTGCCAGCAGTTACTCGATGTGGGGGGCCGATGAAAAACTGTTTTTT.

The rearrangement links TRBV4-2 to TRBJ2-7; D is ambiguous. Trimming cost V 1 base and J 6 bases, with 13 bases left between them. The CDR3 is 14 amino acids. Germline loops: CDR1 LGHNA, CDR2 YNFKEQ. The DNA for the CDR3 is TGTGCCAGCAGCCAAGCAGGTGAGACGGGCGAGCAGTACTTC. Translating it yields CASSQAGETGEQYF.

The chain employs TRBV19 and TRBJ2-2; D unresolved. V was shortened by 5 bases and J by 0 bases, with 7 bases between the two germline ends. Per the germline V gene, CDR1 is LNHDA and CDR2 is SQIVND (reference sequence). This CDR3 has 14 residues. The CDR3 region is CASSPFSNTGELFF. In DNA form, the CDR3 reads TGTGCCAGTAGTCCTTTCTCGAACACCGGGGAGCTGTTTTTT.

This clone showed up just a few times. A much larger clone lies a single base off, so this may be a read error. The chain employs TRBV5-5 and TRBJ2-3, with 7 bases lining up with TRBD1. Germline CDR1 reads SGHKS; CDR2 reads YYEKEE (reference sequence). Trimming took 3 bases from V and 4 from J; bases not matched to a gene: 8. The CDR3 is 15 residues long. The CDR3 spells CASSSDMGTADTQYF. CDR3 in DNA: TGTGCCAGCAGCTCCGACATGGGGACAGCAGATACGCAGTATTTT.

In this sample, this clone turned up a few times. A clone one base away is much larger, so this may be a read error. The rearrangement joins TRBV11-3 to TRBJ2-3, with D possibly being TRBD2 (5 bases). Germline lookup yields CDR1 SGHNT and CDR2 YENEEA. V lost 5 bases and J lost 4, with 10 bases in between. The CDR3 consists of 13 residues. This CDR3 is CASSPGSADTQYF. The CDR3 region has the DNA TGTGCCAGCAGCCCGGGGTCCGCAGATACGCAGTATTTT.

As for this clone: A junction end diverges from the germline sequence, so it may reflect a read error. The V call is TRBV20-1, the J call TRBJ2-1; D gene uncertain. Germline V gives CDR1 DFQATT, CDR2 SNEGSKA (reference sequence). The CDR3 consists of 12 residues. For the CDR3, the DNA is TGCAGTGATAGAGATAGAATGGATGAGCAGTTCTTC. Amino acid sequence: CSDRDRMDEQFF.

The gene calls are TRBV20-1 and TRBJ1-1, with D perhaps TRBD1 (6 bases). Germline V gene sequence: CDR1 DFQATT, CDR2 SNEGSKA (reference sequence). The CDR3 extends over 13 amino acids. The V gene lost 4 bases and the J gene lost 0 bases, with 9 bases spanning the gap. CDR3 amino acids: CSAIQGMNTEAFF. The CDR3, as DNA: TGCAGTGCTATACAGGGTATGAACACTGAAGCTTTCTTT.

The count of this clone is one. This chain uses TRBV7-3 with TRBJ1-1; D call uncertain. CDR1 is SGHTA, CDR2 FQGTGA, per germline. The CDR3 totals 13 residues. Trimming cost V 2 bases and J 3 bases, with 7 bases left between them. The CDR3 sequence is CASSLDGHTEAFF. The CDR3 DNA is TGTGCCAGCAGCTTAGACGGACACACTGAAGCTTTCTTT. The variable domain in full, completed from reference TRBV7-3 and TRBJ1-1, reads GAGVSQTPSNKVTEKGKYVELRCDPISGHTALYWYRQSLGQGPEFLIYFQGTGAADDSGLPNDRFFAVRPEGSVSTLKIQRTERGDSAVYLCASSLDGHTEAFFGQGTRLTVV.

The chain employs TRBV7-2 and TRBJ1-6; tentatively, D is TRBD1 (6 bases). The CDR3 contains 13 residues. Germline V gene data show CDR1 as SGHTA and CDR2 as FQGNSA. V was trimmed by 7 bases and J by 14 bases, leaving 18 bases between them. The DNA of the CDR3 is TGTGCCAGCATCTCTAACCCCCGGGACACCCTCCACTTT. The encoded protein is CASISNPRDTLHF.

This sequence joins TRBV12-3 or TRBV12-4 and TRBJ2-1, with 9 bases matching TRBD2. The CDR3 is made up of 15 amino acids. The CDR3 bases are TGTGGGAGCAGCCCTGGGACTAGCTCTTGGGGTGAGCAGTTCTTC. This codes for CGSSPGTSSWGEQFF.

Many counts were recorded for this clone. Just one base apart from a much larger clone, this may be a read error. V usage is TRBV28 and J usage is TRBJ1-5; D gene unclear. CDR1 MDHEN and CDR2 SYDVKM come from the germline V gene. The CDR3 contains 17 residues. CDR3 nucleotides: TGTGCCGGCAGTTCAACCGCGGCAGACCCTAGCAATCAGCCCCAGCATTTT. It encodes CAGSSTAADPSNQPQHF.

This clone came up a few times. The CDR3 spells CASRDRGNSPLHF. The CDR3 coding sequence is TGTGCCAGCAGGGACAGGGGTAATTCACCCCTCCACTTT. This chain links TRBV11-1 with TRBJ1-6, with 9 positions matching TRBD1. The length of the CDR3 is 13 residues. J gave up 6 bases and V 6 bases, and 0 bases lay outside the gene matches. Germline CDR1 SGHAT, CDR2 FQDESV (reference sequence).

Sample share makes this clone hyperexpanded. The chain has TRBV20-1 and TRBJ1-5; no reliable D call. Germline CDR1 DFQATT, CDR2 SNEGSKA (reference sequence). Deletions cut 6 bases from V and 0 bases from J, with 18 bases between. The CDR3 extends over 16 amino acids. The CDR3 nucleotides read TGCAGTGCCTCCCTTCCGGAGACATATAGCAATCAGCCCCAGCATTTT. Translation: CSASLPETYSNQPQHF.

This clone was counted a few times. The rearrangement links TRBV27 to TRBJ1-1; D unresolved. There are 15 residues in the CDR3. The germline V gene has CDR1 MNHEY and CDR2 SMNVEV (reference sequence). Trimming took 0 bases from V and 4 from J, leaving 12 bases between them. CDR3 residues: CASSLSVWESTEAFF. In nucleotides, the CDR3 is TGTGCCAGCAGTTTATCTGTCTGGGAAAGCACTGAAGCTTTCTTT.

This rearrangement joins TRBV24-1 to TRBJ2-1, with 11 bases aligning to TRBD2. V dropped 4 bases and J dropped 6; count of bases not matched to a gene: 7. The CDR3 length is 16 residues. From germline, CDR1 is KGHDR and CDR2 SFDVKD. Written as DNA, the CDR3 is TGTGCCACCAGTGACATAACTAGCGGGAGCCGCAATGAGCAGTTCTTC. Protein sequence: CATSDITSGSRNEQFF.

Many counts were recorded for this clone. V gene TRBV7-9 combines with J gene TRBJ2-1; no reliable D call. The CDR3 totals 17 residues. Germline CDR1 is SEHNR and CDR2 is FQNEAQ (reference sequence). Trimming pared 1 base from V and 5 bases from J, leaving 18 bases between. DNA of the CDR3: TGTGCCAGCAGCTTAGGTGGCCTTGTGCGCGGCCACAATGAGCAGTTCTTC. Amino acids: CASSLGGLVRGHNEQFF. The full variable domain, its missing parts supplied by reference TRBV7-9 and TRBJ2-1, is DTGVSQNPRHKITKRGQNVTFRCDPISEHNRLYWYRQTLGQGPEFLTYFQNEAQLEKSRLLSDRFSAERPKGSFSTLEIQRTEQGDSAMYLCASSLGGLVRGHNEQFFGPGTRLTVL.

At least ten counts were recorded for this clone. This chain links TRBV9 with TRBJ1-3, with 10 bases that match TRBD1. V was clipped by 4 bases and J by 6 bases; unmatched bases: 13. The CDR3 has 17 residues. The germline CDR1 and CDR2 sequences are SGDLS and YYNGEE. The CDR3 bases are TGTGCCAGCAGCCGAGGTGAAGGACAGGGGGTAAAAAACACCATATATTTT. Translation: CASSRGEGQGVKNTIYF.

This clone has ten or more counts. This chain links TRBV4-1 with TRBJ1-6, with D unclear. The CDR3 consists of 18 residues. CDR1 is MGHRA, CDR2 YSYEKL, per germline. Deletions cut 1 base from V and 0 bases from J, with 13 bases between. The DNA of the CDR3 is TGCGCCAGCAGCCAAGGCATGGTAACAAGCTCCTATAATTCACCCCTCCACTTT. This gives the protein CASSQGMVTSSYNSPLHF.

Relative to its sample, this clone is medium-sized. The chain links TRBV19 to TRBJ1-1; unclear D gene. This CDR3 comprises 13 residues. Trimming stripped 7 bases from V and 1 base from J, with 10 bases between. Germline CDR1 and CDR2: LNHDA and SQIVND (reference sequence). The CDR3 reads CASMEQRNTEAFF. The DNA for the CDR3 is TGTGCCAGTATGGAACAAAGGAACACTGAAGCTTTCTTT. The full variable domain, completed using reference TRBV19 and TRBJ1-1, is DGGITQSPKYLFRKEGQNVTLSCEQNLNHDAMYWYRQDPGQGLRLIYYSQIVNDFQKGDIAEGYSVSREKKESFPLTVTSAQKNPTAFYLCASMEQRNTEAFFGQGTRLTVV.

This clone has at least ten counts. This chain connects TRBV20-1 to TRBJ1-1, with TRBD1 as a possible D gene (6 bases). Germline V gene lookup returns CDR1 DFQATT and CDR2 SNEGSKA (reference sequence). The CDR3 runs to 15 residues. Trimming pared 2 bases from V and 0 bases from J, leaving 13 bases between. CDR3 protein: CSARKLQGLNTEAFF. CDR3 DNA sequence: TGCAGTGCTAGAAAGTTACAGGGCTTGAACACTGAAGCTTTCTTT.

Ten or more counts support this clone. The chain recombines TRBV7-6 with TRBJ2-5; a possible D gene is TRBD2 (6 bases). V dropped 1 base and J dropped 5 bases, with 8 bases sitting between them. Germline-derived CDR1 and CDR2 are SGHVS and FNYEAQ. This CDR3 has 13 residues. CDR3 bases: TGTGCCAGCAGCTTAGGGGGGAGGGAGACCCAGTACTTC. This translates into CASSLGGRETQYF. The complete variable domain, with remaining parts taken from reference TRBV7-6 and TRBJ2-5, reads GAGVSQSPRYKVTKRGQDVALRCDPISGHVSLYWYRQALGQGPEFLTYFNYEAQQDKSGLPNDRFSAERPEGSISTLTIQRTEQRDSAMYRCASSLGGRETQYFGPGTRLLVL.

The sample holds many counts of this clone. The V call is TRBV12-3 or TRBV12-4, the J call TRBJ2-5; 9 positions agree with TRBD1. The ends lost 5 bases at V and 4 bases at J; junction bases unmatched: 14. The CDR3 has 17 amino acids. CDR3 nucleotide sequence: TGTGCCAGCAGTCCGGGACAGGGCCTTGTTGGTATAGAGACCCAGTACTTC. This translates into CASSPGQGLVGIETQYF.

This clone was seen at least ten times. The V call is TRBV7-3, the J call TRBJ2-5; TRBD1 matches 8 bases. The germline V gene encodes CDR1 SGHTA and CDR2 FQGTGA. V dropped 3 bases and J dropped 4; count of bases not matched to a gene: 7. This CDR3 spans 15 amino acids. The CDR3 reads CASSFQGAGGETQYF. The DNA for the CDR3 is TGTGCCAGCAGCTTCCAGGGGGCCGGAGGAGAGACCCAGTACTTC. Complete variable domain (other parts from reference TRBV7-3 and TRBJ2-5): GAGVSQTPSNKVTEKGKYVELRCDPISGHTALYWYRQSLGQGPEFLIYFQGTGAADDSGLPNDRFFAVRPEGSVSTLKIQRTERGDSAVYLCASSFQGAGGETQYFGPGTRLLVL.

By frequency in the sample, this clone is large. J is TRBJ2-1 and V is TRBV6-2 or TRBV6-3, with D possibly being TRBD1 or TRBD2 (5 bases each). Trimming took off 7 bases at V and 9 bases at J, with 19 bases between the two ends. Germline CDR1 reads MNHEY; CDR2 reads SVGEGT. The CDR3 contains 14 residues. The CDR3 DNA follows: TGTGCCAGCACCGCTCCGGGACCATGGGGTGAGCAGTTCTTC. It is translated as CASTAPGPWGEQFF.

The V and J genes are TRBV19 and TRBJ2-2; D may correspond to TRBD1 or TRBD2 (5 bases each). The CDR3 contains 15 residues. Germline V gene data show CDR1 as LNHDA and CDR2 as SQIVND (reference sequence). The V and J ends lost 3 bases and 4 bases respectively, with 12 bases between them. In DNA, the CDR3 is TGTGCCAGTAGTATTGGGGGTTTAGGCACCGGGGAGCTGTTTTTT. Its protein product is CASSIGGLGTGELFF.